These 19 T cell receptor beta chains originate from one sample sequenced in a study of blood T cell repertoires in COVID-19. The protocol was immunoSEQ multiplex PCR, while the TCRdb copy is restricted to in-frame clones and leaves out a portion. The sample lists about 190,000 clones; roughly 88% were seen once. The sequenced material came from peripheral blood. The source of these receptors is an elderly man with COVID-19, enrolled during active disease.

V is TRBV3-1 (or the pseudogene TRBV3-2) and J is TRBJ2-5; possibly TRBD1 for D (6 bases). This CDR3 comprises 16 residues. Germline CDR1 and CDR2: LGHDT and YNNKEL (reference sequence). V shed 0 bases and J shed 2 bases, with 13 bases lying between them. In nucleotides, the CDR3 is TGTGCCAGCAGCCAAGAGACAGGCGCGAGGCAAGAGACCCAGTACTTC. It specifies CASSQETGARQETQYF.

The CDR3: CASSRGDQETQYF. The CDR3 DNA reads TGTGCCAGCAGCCGGGGGGACCAAGAGACCCAGTACTTC. The chain couples TRBV7-2 to TRBJ2-5; 7 bases fit TRBD2. There are 13 residues in the CDR3. From germline, CDR1 is SGHTA and CDR2 FQGNSA. After removal of 5 bases from V and 0 bases from J, the junction contained 0 bases not matched to a gene.

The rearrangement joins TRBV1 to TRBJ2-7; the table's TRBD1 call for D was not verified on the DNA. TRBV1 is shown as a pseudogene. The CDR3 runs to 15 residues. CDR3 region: CTSSCRDRSSYEQYF. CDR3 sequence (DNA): TGCACCAGCAGCTGTCGGGACAGGAGCTCCTACGAGCAGTACTTC.

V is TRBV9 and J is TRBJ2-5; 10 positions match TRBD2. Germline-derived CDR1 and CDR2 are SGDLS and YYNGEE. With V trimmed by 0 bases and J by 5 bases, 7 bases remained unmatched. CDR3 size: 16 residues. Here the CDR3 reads CASSVEPSGGTETQYF. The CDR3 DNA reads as TGTGCCAGCAGCGTAGAACCTAGCGGGGGCACGGAGACCCAGTACTTC.

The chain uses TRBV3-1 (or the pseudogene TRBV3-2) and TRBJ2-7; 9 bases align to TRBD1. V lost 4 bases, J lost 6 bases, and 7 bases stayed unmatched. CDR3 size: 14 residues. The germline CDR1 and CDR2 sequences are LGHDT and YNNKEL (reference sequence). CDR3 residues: CASSPWDRVSEQYF. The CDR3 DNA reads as TGTGCCAGCAGCCCCTGGGACAGGGTTTCCGAGCAGTACTTC.

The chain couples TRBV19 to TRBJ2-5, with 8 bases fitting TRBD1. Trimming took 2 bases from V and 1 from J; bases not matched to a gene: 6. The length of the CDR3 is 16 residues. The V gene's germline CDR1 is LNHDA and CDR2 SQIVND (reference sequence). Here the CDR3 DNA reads TGTGCCAGTAGTATATCTGGTACAGGGGGCCAAGAGACCCAGTACTTC. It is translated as CASSISGTGGQETQYF.

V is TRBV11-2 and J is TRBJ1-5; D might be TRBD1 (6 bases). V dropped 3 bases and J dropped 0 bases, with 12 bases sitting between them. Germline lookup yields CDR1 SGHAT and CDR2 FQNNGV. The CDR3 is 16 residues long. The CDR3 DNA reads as TGTGCCAGCAGCTTGGGGGGGGCCGGTAGCAATCAGCCCCAGCATTTT. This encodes CASSLGGAGSNQPQHF. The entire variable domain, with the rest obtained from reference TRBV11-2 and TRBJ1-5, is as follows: EAGVAQSPRYKIIEKRQSVAFWCNPISGHATLYWYQQILGQGPKLLIQFQNNGVVDDSQLPKDRFSAERLKGVDSTLKIQPAKLEDSAVYLCASSLGGAGSNQPQHFGDGTRLSIL.

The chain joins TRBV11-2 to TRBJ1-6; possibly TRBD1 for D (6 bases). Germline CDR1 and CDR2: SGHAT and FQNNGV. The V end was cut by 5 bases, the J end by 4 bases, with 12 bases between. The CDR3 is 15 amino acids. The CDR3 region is CASSMMTGYNSPLHF. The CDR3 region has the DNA TGTGCCAGCAGCATGATGACAGGATATAATTCACCCCTCCACTTT.

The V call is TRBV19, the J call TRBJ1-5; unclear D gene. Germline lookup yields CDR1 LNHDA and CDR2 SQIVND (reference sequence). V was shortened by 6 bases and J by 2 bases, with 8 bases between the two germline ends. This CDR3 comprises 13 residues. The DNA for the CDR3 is TGTGCCAGTAGCCTAGTGGGCAATCAGCCCCAGCATTTT. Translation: CASSLVGNQPQHF.

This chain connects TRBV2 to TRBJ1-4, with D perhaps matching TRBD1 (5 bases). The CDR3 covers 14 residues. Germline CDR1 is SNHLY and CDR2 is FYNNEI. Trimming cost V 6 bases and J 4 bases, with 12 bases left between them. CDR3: CASRRAGLNEKLFF. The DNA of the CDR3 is TGTGCCAGCAGGAGAGCAGGGCTTAATGAAAAACTGTTTTTT.

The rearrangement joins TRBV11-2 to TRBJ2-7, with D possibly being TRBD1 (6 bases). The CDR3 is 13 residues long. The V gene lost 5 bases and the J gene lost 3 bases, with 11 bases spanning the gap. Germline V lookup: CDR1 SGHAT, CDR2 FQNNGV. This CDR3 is CASSPQGNYEQYF. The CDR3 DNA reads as TGTGCCAGCAGCCCCCAGGGGAACTACGAGCAGTACTTC. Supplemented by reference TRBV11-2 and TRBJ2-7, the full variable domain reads EAGVAQSPRYKIIEKRQSVAFWCNPISGHATLYWYQQILGQGPKLLIQFQNNGVVDDSQLPKDRFSAERLKGVDSTLKIQPAKLEDSAVYLCASSPQGNYEQYFGPGTRLTVT.

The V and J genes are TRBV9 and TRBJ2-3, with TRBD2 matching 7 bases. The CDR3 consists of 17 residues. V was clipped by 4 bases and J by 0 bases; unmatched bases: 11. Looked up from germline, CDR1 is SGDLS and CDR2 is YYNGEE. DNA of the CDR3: TGTGCCAGCAGCACGAGTGACGCAGCGGGGAGCACAGATACGCAGTATTTT. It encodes CASSTSDAAGSTDTQYF.

In nucleotides, the CDR3 is TGCGCCAGCAGCCGGGGGACAGGGGCCACGAACACTGAAGCTTTCTTT. Protein product: CASSRGTGATNTEAFF. The chain combines TRBV4-1 with TRBJ1-1; TRBD1 matches 10 bases. The CDR3 has 16 residues. V trimming: 4 bases; J trimming: 1 base; junction bases outside the gene matches: 6. Germline assignment: CDR1 MGHRA and CDR2 YSYEKL.

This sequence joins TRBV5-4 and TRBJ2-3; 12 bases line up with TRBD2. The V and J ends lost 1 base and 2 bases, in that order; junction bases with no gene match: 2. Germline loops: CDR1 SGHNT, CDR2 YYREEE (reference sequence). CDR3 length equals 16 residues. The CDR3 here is CASSLPSGGVTDTQYF. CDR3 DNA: TGTGCCAGCAGCTTGCCTAGCGGGGGGGTCACAGATACGCAGTATTTT. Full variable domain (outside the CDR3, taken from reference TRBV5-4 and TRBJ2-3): ETGVTQSPTHLIKTRGQQVTLRCSSQSGHNTVSWYQQALGQGPQFIFQYYREEENGRGNFPPRFSGLQFPNYSSELNVNALELDDSALYLCASSLPSGGVTDTQYFGPGTRLTVL.

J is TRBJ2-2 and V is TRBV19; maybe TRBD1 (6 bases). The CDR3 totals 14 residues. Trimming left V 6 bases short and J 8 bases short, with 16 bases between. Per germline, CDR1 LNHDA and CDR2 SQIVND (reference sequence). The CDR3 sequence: CASRPGARAGELFF. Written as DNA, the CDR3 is TGTGCCAGTAGGCCAGGGGCCCGAGCGGGGGAGCTGTTTTTT.

The CDR3 reads CASTLRSQGNTEAFF. The CDR3 DNA is TGTGCCAGCACTCTCCGGTCGCAGGGAAACACTGAAGCTTTCTTT. The chain links TRBV5-5 to TRBJ1-1; the D gene is possibly TRBD1 (5 bases). The CDR3 totals 15 residues. The germline V gene encodes CDR1 SGHKS and CDR2 YYEKEE (reference sequence). Trimming removed 6 bases at V and 2 bases at J, with 17 bases between.

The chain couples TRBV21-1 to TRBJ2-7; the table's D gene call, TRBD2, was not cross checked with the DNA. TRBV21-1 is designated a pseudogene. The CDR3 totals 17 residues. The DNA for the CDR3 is TGTGCCAGCACCAAAAGAAGGGATTGGGAGGGGAACTACGAGCAGTACTTC. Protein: CASTKRRDWEGNYEQYF.

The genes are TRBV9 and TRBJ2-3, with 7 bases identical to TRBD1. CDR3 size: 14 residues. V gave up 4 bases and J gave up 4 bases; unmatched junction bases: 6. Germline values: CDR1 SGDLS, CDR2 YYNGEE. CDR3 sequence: CASSLRQGSDTQYF. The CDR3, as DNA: TGTGCCAGCAGCCTCCGACAGGGTTCAGATACGCAGTATTTT.

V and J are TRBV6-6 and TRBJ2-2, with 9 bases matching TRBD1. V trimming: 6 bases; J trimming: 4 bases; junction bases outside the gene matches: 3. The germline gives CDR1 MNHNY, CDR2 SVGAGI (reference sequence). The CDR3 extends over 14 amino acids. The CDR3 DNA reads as TGTGCCAGCAGGGACAGGGGTGCCACCGGGGAGCTGTTTTTT. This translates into CASRDRGATGELFF.